These T cell receptor beta chains were read from a single sample in a study of CD8+CD57+ T cells in acquired aplastic anemia. TCRdb re-derived calls from the reads in MiXCR, one entry per CDR3 protein. This sample has 250,000 to 300,000 distinct CDR3 sequences, with around three fifths found just once. The sequenced material came from sorted CD4+, CD8+, or CD8+CD57+ T cells (not recorded which) from PBMCs. These receptors were obtained from a human donor with severe aplastic anemia or a healthy control (not recorded which). CDR3s include the opening cysteine and the closing phenylalanine or tryptophan. The D gene is left open where the match is weak. The size field is filled for only some rows; it gives once, few, many or a size class.

clone_size	d_call	v_call	j_call	cdr3_nt	cdr3_aa
.	.	TRBV6-1	TRBJ2-7	TGTGCCAGCAGCCTTTACCGGGCCAGCTCCTACGAGCAGTACTTC	CASSLYRASSYEQYF
once	TRBD1	TRBV20-1	TRBJ1-5	TGCAGTGCTATACCGGGACAGCCAAATCAGCCCCAGCATTTT	CSAIPGQPNQPQHF
.	.	TRBV20-1	TRBJ2-2	TGCAGTGCTAGAGACGGTCACGCCGGGGAGCTGTTTTTT	CSARDGHAGELFF
.	.	TRBV2	TRBJ1-2	TGTGCCAGCAGTCCTATGACGGCCTCACCGGGTGGCTACACCTTC	CASSPMTASPGGYTF
.	TRBD1	TRBV20-1	TRBJ1-2	TGCAGTGCTCCGGGACAGATAAACTATGGCTACACCTTC	CSAPGQINYGYTF
.	.	TRBV12-3/TRBV12-4	TRBJ1-1	TGTGCCAGCAAACATGTGAGGGACACTGAAGCTTTCTTT	CASKHVRDTEAFF
.	.	TRBV7-2	TRBJ1-1	TGTGCCAGCACCTCCCCAGTGAACACTGAAGCTTTCTTT	CASTSPVNTEAFF
.	TRBD1	TRBV7-8	TRBJ1-5	TGTGCCAGCAGCTCGACAGGGCAGAATCAGCCCCAGCATTTT	CASSSTGQNQPQHF
once	TRBD2	TRBV20-1	TRBJ2-2	TGCAGTGCACCCCGACTAGCGGCCTCGAACACCGGGGAGCTGTTTTTT	CSAPRLAASNTGELFF
.	TRBD2	TRBV7-9	TRBJ2-2	TGTGCCAGCAGCTTTGGAGCTAGCGGGGAGACCGGGGAGCTGTTTTTT	CASSFGASGETGELFF
once	TRBD2	TRBV6-5	TRBJ2-7	TGTGCCAGCACCTCTCACTCATTAGCGGGACCTATGAAGTACGAGCAGTACTTC	CASTSHSLAGPMKYEQYF
.	.	TRBV7-9	TRBJ2-7	TGTGCCAGCAGCTTAGGTGGCGGGGTAAGCTCCTACGAGCAGTACTTC	CASSLGGGVSSYEQYF